This T cell receptor beta chain was found in a study of neoadjuvant anti-PD-1 for oral cavity cancer. The CDR3 has 10 residues. Germline CDR1 DFQATT, CDR2 SNEGSKA (reference sequence). Trimming stripped 6 bases from V and 3 bases from J, with 5 bases between. This table comes from immunoSEQ multiplex PCR, and its TCRdb copy is limited to in-frame clones, with some not included. The table includes 15,000 to 20,000 clones, about 70% detected once. This clone was seen a few times. This specimen consisted of PBMCs, obtained before nivolumab (anti-PD-1) treatment. J is TRBJ1-2 and V is TRBV20-1; D unresolved. The clonotype comes from a person between 40 and 85 years old with oral cavity squamous cell carcinoma. The CDR3 spells CSAPDYGYTF. CDR3 in DNA: TGCAGTGCGCCGGACTATGGCTACACCTTC.